Shown below are 32 T cell receptor beta chains from a single sample sequenced in a study of T cell responses to AZD1222 COVID-19 vaccine. Measured with immunoSEQ multiplex PCR; TCRdb has only the in-frame clones, and not every one. The repertoire consists of 140,000 or so clones, with roughly nine tenths occurring once and the leading ten covering approximately 1.8%. The material sequenced was peripheral blood, taken 28 days after the second AZD1222 dose. The receptors here all came from an adult who received the AZD1222 COVID-19 vaccine.

The V and J genes are TRBV3-1 (or the pseudogene TRBV3-2) and TRBJ2-5; D uncertain. Germline lookup yields CDR1 LGHDT and CDR2 YNNKEL (reference sequence). V was trimmed by 3 bases and J by 4 bases, leaving 9 bases between them. CDR3 length: 13 residues. The CDR3 protein is CASSHLSGETQYF. CDR3 coding DNA: TGTGCCAGCAGCCATTTATCAGGAGAGACCCAGTACTTC.

The chain recombines TRBV2 with TRBJ2-7, with D perhaps TRBD1 or TRBD2 (7 bases each). Trimming took off 5 bases at V and 5 bases at J, with 19 bases between the two ends. This CDR3 region has 15 residues. CDR1 is SNHLY and CDR2 is FYNNEI in the germline V gene. The CDR3 is CASSRLGGGGNEQYF. DNA of the CDR3: TGTGCCAGCAGTAGATTAGGGGGCGGGGGAAACGAGCAGTACTTC.

The gene calls are TRBV27 and TRBJ1-5; D is unclear. This CDR3 has 12 residues. With 7 bases removed from V and 8 bases from J, the gap between germline ends came to 12 bases. Per the germline V gene, CDR1 is MNHEY and CDR2 is SMNVEV (reference sequence). The CDR3 sequence: CASKTPPEPQHF. DNA of the CDR3: TGTGCCAGCAAGACACCTCCAGAGCCCCAGCATTTT.

The chain is built from TRBV9 and TRBJ2-7; D is perhaps TRBD1 (7 bases). This CDR3 has 15 residues. V lost 4 bases and J 3 bases, leaving 17 bases between the germline ends. Germline V CDR1 and CDR2: SGDLS, YYNGEE. Here the CDR3 reads CASSPRGTESYEQYF. The CDR3 region has the DNA TGTGCCAGCAGCCCTCGGGGGACAGAGAGCTACGAGCAGTACTTC.

The CDR3 is CASSFGIAGAGELFF. Here the CDR3 DNA reads TGTGCCAGCAGCTTTGGGATAGCCGGGGCCGGGGAGCTGTTTTTT. The chain employs TRBV7-3 and TRBJ2-2, with D perhaps TRBD2 (5 bases). CDR1 is SGHTA, CDR2 FQGTGA, per germline. Between the trimmed V and J ends, which lost 3 bases and 6 bases, there was a span of 14 bases. CDR3 length: 15 residues. Supplemented by reference TRBV7-3 and TRBJ2-2, the full variable domain reads GAGVSQTPSNKVTEKGKYVELRCDPISGHTALYWYRQSLGQGPEFLIYFQGTGAADDSGLPNDRFFAVRPEGSVSTLKIQRTERGDSAVYLCASSFGIAGAGELFFGEGSRLTVL.

The chain uses TRBV10-3 and TRBJ2-5; TRBD1 matches at 10 bases. In germline, CDR1 is ENHRY, CDR2 SYGVKD. The CDR3 has 14 residues. The ends lost 6 bases at V and 5 bases at J; junction bases unmatched: 6. CDR3 amino acids: CAIRTGQGGETQYF. Here the CDR3 DNA reads TGTGCCATCAGAACCGGACAGGGGGGGGAGACCCAGTACTTC.

The V call is TRBV6-5, the J call TRBJ1-1; 7 bases match TRBD1. J gave up 0 bases and V 2 bases, and 3 bases lay outside the gene matches. CDR3 size: 15 residues. Germline-derived CDR1 and CDR2 are MNHEY and SVGAGI. CDR3 loop: CASSYGQVLNTEAFF. The CDR3 DNA follows: TGTGCCAGCAGTTACGGACAGGTCTTGAACACTGAAGCTTTCTTT.

The chain combines TRBV19 with TRBJ1-1, with D maybe TRBD1 (6 bases). CDR3 length: 15 amino acids. CDR1 is LNHDA and CDR2 is SQIVND in the germline V gene (reference sequence). V was shortened by 3 bases and J by 3 bases, with 14 bases between the two germline ends. In DNA form, the CDR3 reads TGTGCCAGTAGTATTCTTAGTCGGGGGCACACTGAAGCTTTCTTT. Translating it yields CASSILSRGHTEAFF.

This clone showed up just once. The chain links TRBV19 to TRBJ2-1, with D tentatively TRBD1 or TRBD2 (5 bases each). Germline CDR1 is LNHDA and CDR2 is SQIVND (reference sequence). This CDR3 region has 16 residues. V shed 3 bases and J shed 1 base, with 13 bases lying between them. The CDR3 spells CASSMGPRGSYNEQFF. CDR3 nucleotide sequence: TGTGCCAGTAGTATGGGACCAAGGGGTTCCTACAATGAGCAGTTCTTC.

This chain links TRBV7-9 with TRBJ2-1, with 16 nucleotides matching TRBD2. CDR1 and CDR2 from the germline V gene are SEHNR and FQNEAQ (reference sequence). The V segment lost 3 bases and the J segment 9 bases; nucleotides outside the gene matches: 8. The CDR3 consists of 17 residues. The CDR3 DNA is TGTGCCAGCAGCTTGTTGGGACTAGCGGGAGGGACAAGTGAGCAGTTCTTC. Its protein is CASSLLGLAGGTSEQFF.

J is TRBJ1-1 and V is TRBV5-4; maybe TRBD1 (5 bases). The germline V gene has CDR1 SGHNT and CDR2 YYREEE (reference sequence). With 4 bases removed from V and 0 bases from J, the gap between germline ends came to 10 bases. The CDR3 loop spans 14 amino acids. CDR3 sequence reads: CASSPPGLNTEAFF. Written as DNA, the CDR3 is TGTGCCAGCAGCCCCCCAGGGTTGAACACTGAAGCTTTCTTT.

This chain connects TRBV29-1 to TRBJ1-2; D is ambiguous. Germline assignment: CDR1 SQVTM and CDR2 ANQGSEA. The V and J ends lost 4 bases and 8 bases respectively, with 20 bases between them. The CDR3 loop spans 14 amino acids. The CDR3 DNA follows: TGCAGCGTTGGGGTGGGGAATTCACTACGAGGCTACACCTTC. Its protein product is CSVGVGNSLRGYTF.

The rearrangement links TRBV2 to TRBJ1-1, with D perhaps TRBD1 (6 bases). CDR1 SNHLY and CDR2 FYNNEI come from the germline V gene. V lost 4 bases and J 0 bases, leaving 9 bases between the germline ends. The CDR3 runs 14 residues. CDR3 loop: CASSAQGLNTEAFF. As DNA, the CDR3 is TGTGCCAGCAGTGCACAGGGATTGAACACTGAAGCTTTCTTT.

V and J are TRBV2 and TRBJ1-2; D gene unclear. The germline gives CDR1 SNHLY, CDR2 FYNNEI. Trimming pared 2 bases from V and 5 bases from J, leaving 12 bases between. The CDR3 contains 14 residues. In DNA form, the CDR3 reads TGTGCCAGCAGTGAACCCGCCGGGGTTTATGGCTACACCTTC. It specifies CASSEPAGVYGYTF.

This rearrangement joins TRBV30 to TRBJ2-2, with TRBD1 matching over 7 bases. The V gene's germline CDR1 is GTSNPN and CDR2 SVGIG (reference sequence). V lost 7 bases, J lost 6 bases, and 5 bases stayed unmatched. The CDR3 is 12 amino acids. The CDR3 loop is CASQGVAGELFF. The CDR3 DNA reads as TGTGCCTCCCAGGGGGTCGCCGGGGAGCTGTTTTTT.

The chain joins TRBV2 to TRBJ1-1, with D maybe TRBD1 (6 bases). In germline, CDR1 is SNHLY, CDR2 FYNNEI. This CDR3 is built from 15 residues. Trimming shortened V by 2 bases and J by 9 bases, and 19 bases separated the two germline ends. The DNA of the CDR3 is TGTGCCAGCAGTGAATATCCACAGGGATGGTTCCAAGCTTTCTTT. Translation: CASSEYPQGWFQAFF.

V usage is TRBV27 and J usage is TRBJ1-2; possibly TRBD1 for D (5 bases). The ends were cut back, 5 bases at V and 2 bases at J, with 15 bases in the middle. The CDR3 runs 15 residues. The germline CDR1 and CDR2 sequences are MNHEY and SMNVEV (reference sequence). The CDR3 bases are TGTGCCAGCAGTACGACCGGGACCGCAAACTATGGCTACACCTTC. Protein sequence: CASSTTGTANYGYTF.

The V gene is TRBV7-3, the J gene TRBJ2-2, with TRBD2 matching over 13 bases. This CDR3 has 17 residues. The V gene end was trimmed by 5 bases and the J gene end by 5 bases; junction bases not matched to a gene: 8. Germline CDR1 SGHTA, CDR2 FQGTGA. The CDR3 reads CASSPGTSGIQTGELFF. CDR3 DNA: TGTGCCAGCAGCCCCGGGACTAGCGGGATCCAAACCGGGGAGCTGTTTTTT.

The gene calls are TRBV5-5 and TRBJ2-1; 11 bases fit TRBD2. The CDR3 loop spans 18 amino acids. The germline gives CDR1 SGHKS, CDR2 YYEKEE (reference sequence). The ends lost 4 bases at V and 8 bases at J; junction bases unmatched: 17. Written as DNA, the CDR3 is TGTGCCAGCAGCGTGGGACCCTTAGCGGGGGGGCTGGGCGATGAGCAGTTCTTC. Its protein is CASSVGPLAGGLGDEQFF.

The CDR3: CAFEGRGTGELFF. CDR3 coding DNA: TGTGCCTTCGAGGGCCGGGGCACCGGGGAGCTGTTTTTT. J is TRBJ2-2 and V is TRBV30, with D possibly matching TRBD2 (5 bases). Trimming removed 7 bases from V and 4 bases from J, with 13 bases in between. The CDR3 covers 13 residues. In germline, CDR1 is GTSNPN, CDR2 SVGIG (reference sequence).

The chain employs TRBV7-9 and TRBJ2-5; TRBD2 matches 8 bases. The CDR3 sequence is 15 residues long. Germline values: CDR1 SEHNR, CDR2 FQNEAQ (reference sequence). Trimming at V came to 3 bases and at J to 1 base, leaving 4 bases not matched to a gene. In nucleotides, the CDR3 is TGTGCCAGCAGCTTTCCTAGCGGGTTCCAAGAGACCCAGTACTTC. Its translation: CASSFPSGFQETQYF.

As concerns this clone: At one boundary the junction diverges from the germline segment, which might be a read error. CDR3 nucleotide sequence: TGTGCCAGCAGCCACGGGACTAGTATGGTCTTC. This translates into CASSHGTSMVF. V is TRBV6-5 and J is TRBJ2-1; 8 bases line up with TRBD2. This CDR3 spans 11 amino acids. Per the germline V gene, CDR1 is MNHEY and CDR2 is SVGAGI.

The J gene is TRBJ1-2, the V gene TRBV18, with TRBD1 identical over 9 bases. The CDR3 loop spans 14 amino acids. From germline, CDR1 is KGHSH and CDR2 LQKENI. Unmatched junction bases numbered 10, after V lost 8 bases and J lost 6 bases. Here the CDR3 DNA reads TGTGCCAGCACCATGGCACAGGGGGCGGATGGCTACACCTTC. This gives the protein CASTMAQGADGYTF.

The chain has TRBV5-1 and TRBJ2-5; 7 bases are shared with TRBD2. Germline loops: CDR1 SGHRS, CDR2 YFSETQ. The length of the CDR3 is 16 residues. Trimming cost V 6 bases and J 4 bases; bases outside gene matches: 15. CDR3 sequence: CASTAVREGLGETQYF. The CDR3 DNA reads TGCGCCAGCACCGCGGTAAGGGAGGGCCTAGGAGAGACCCAGTACTTC. Complete variable domain (other parts from reference TRBV5-1 and TRBJ2-5): KAGVTQTPRYLIKTRGQQVTLSCSPISGHRSVSWYQQTPGQGLQFLFEYFSETQRNKGNFPGRFSGRQFSNSRSEMNVSTLELGDSALYLCASTAVREGLGETQYFGPGTRLLVL.

This clone was found once. This chain links TRBV6-2 or TRBV6-3 with TRBJ1-5; D uncertain. In germline, CDR1 is MNHEY, CDR2 SVGEGT. The CDR3 spans 13 residues. Trimming took 2 bases from V and 5 from J, leaving 7 bases between them. DNA for the CDR3: TGTGCCAGCAGTTACGCACGGCATCAGCCCCAGCATTTT. It translates to CASSYARHQPQHF.

This clone was recorded a few times. In DNA form, the CDR3 reads TGTGCCAGCAGCCCCTGGACTAGCGGGAGTAATGAGCAGTTCTTC. It encodes CASSPWTSGSNEQFF. The chain carries TRBV9 and TRBJ2-1, with 13 bases identical to TRBD2. This CDR3 is built from 15 residues. Germline trimming cut 4 bases from V and 7 bases from J; bases unmatched to any gene: 5. Germline loops: CDR1 SGDLS, CDR2 YYNGEE.

The chain combines TRBV7-2 with TRBJ2-2; D call uncertain. V lost 1 base to trimming and J lost 0 bases, with 6 bases between them. The CDR3 loop spans 15 amino acids. Germline V gene lookup returns CDR1 SGHTA and CDR2 FQGNSA. CDR3 nucleotides: TGTGCCAGCAGCTTAGGTCGTCCGAACACCGGGGAGCTGTTTTTT. Amino acids: CASSLGRPNTGELFF. The full variable domain, with the rest looked up from reference TRBV7-2 and TRBJ2-2, is GAGVSQSPSNKVTEKGKDVELRCDPISGHTALYWYRQSLGQGLEFLIYFQGNSAPDKSGLPSDRFSAERTGGSVSTLTIQRTQQEDSAVYLCASSLGRPNTGELFFGEGSRLTVL.

The chain is built from TRBV7-6 and TRBJ2-1, with 11 bases aligning to TRBD2. CDR1 SGHVS and CDR2 FNYEAQ come from the germline V gene. The CDR3 loop spans 17 amino acids. With 5 bases clipped from V and 5 bases from J, the junction kept 11 bases outside the gene matches. The CDR3 sequence is CASSPRGGLADNNEQFF. As DNA, the CDR3 is TGTGCCAGCAGCCCTCGTGGGGGACTAGCGGACAACAATGAGCAGTTCTTC. The variable domain in full, completed from reference TRBV7-6 and TRBJ2-1, reads GAGVSQSPRYKVTKRGQDVALRCDPISGHVSLYWYRQALGQGPEFLTYFNYEAQQDKSGLPNDRFSAERPEGSISTLTIQRTEQRDSAMYRCASSPRGGLADNNEQFFGPGTRLTVL.

This rearrangement joins TRBV9 to TRBJ2-3; TRBD2 matches at 13 bases. Germline V lookup: CDR1 SGDLS, CDR2 YYNGEE. The CDR3 is 16 residues long. Trimming at V came to 2 bases and at J to 2 bases, leaving 2 bases not matched to a gene. The CDR3 loop reads CASSVGTSGNTDTQYF. The CDR3, as DNA: TGTGCCAGCAGCGTTGGGACTAGCGGGAACACAGATACGCAGTATTTT.

This chain uses TRBV9 with TRBJ2-1; TRBD2 matches at 9 bases. The CDR3 is made up of 14 amino acids. After removal of 4 bases from V and 8 bases from J, the junction contained 7 bases not matched to a gene. From germline, CDR1 is SGDLS and CDR2 YYNGEE. CDR3 residues: CASSFSGSTDEQFF. For the CDR3, the DNA is TGTGCCAGCAGCTTTAGCGGGAGCACGGATGAGCAGTTCTTC.

The chain recombines TRBV3-1 (or the pseudogene TRBV3-2) with TRBJ1-6; D remains unclear. The germline V gene has CDR1 LGHDT and CDR2 YNNKEL (reference sequence). This CDR3 has 14 amino acids. Between the trimmed V and J ends, which lost 0 bases and 8 bases, there was a span of 8 bases. CDR3 nucleotide sequence: TGTGCCAGCAGCCAAGATAGCGAGTATTCACCCCTCCACTTT. It specifies CASSQDSEYSPLHF.

V and J are TRBV30 and TRBJ1-4, with no clear D. V lost 0 bases, J lost 1 base, and 0 bases lay in between. Germline values: CDR1 GTSNPN, CDR2 SVGIG (reference sequence). The CDR3 has 12 residues. The CDR3: CAWSVTNEKLFF. The DNA of the CDR3 is TGTGCCTGGAGTGTAACTAATGAAAAACTGTTTTTT.